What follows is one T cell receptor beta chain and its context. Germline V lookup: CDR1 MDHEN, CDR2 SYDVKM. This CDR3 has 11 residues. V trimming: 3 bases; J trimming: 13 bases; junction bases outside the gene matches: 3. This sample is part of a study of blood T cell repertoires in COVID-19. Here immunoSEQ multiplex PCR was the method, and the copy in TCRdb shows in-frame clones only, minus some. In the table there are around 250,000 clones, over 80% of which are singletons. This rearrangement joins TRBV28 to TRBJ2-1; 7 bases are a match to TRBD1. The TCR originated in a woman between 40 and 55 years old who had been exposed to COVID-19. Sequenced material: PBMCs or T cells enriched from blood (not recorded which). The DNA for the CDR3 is TGTGCCAGCAGTTTCCGGGACAGACAGTTCTTC. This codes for CASSFRDRQFF.